This is a list of T cell receptor beta chains from one sample in a study of shared clonotypes between healthy human individuals. TCRdb's copy holds only in-frame clones and misses some; the assay was immunoSEQ multiplex PCR. The sample yields fewer than 1.8 million clones, just under 99% seen once. The specimen sequenced was naive CD4+ T cells sorted from blood. The receptors here all came from a man aged 25-45 years in good health. Both conserved end residues are part of each CDR3. A D gene is named only where the DNA matches it firmly. Part of the rows lack a size; the others show once, few, many or a class for expanded clones.

d_gene: TRBD1
j_gene: TRBJ2-5
v_gene: TRBV5-1
abundance: NA
CDR3aa: CASSLGDREYQETQYF
CDR3nt: TGCGCCAGCAGCTTAGGGGACAGGGAGTACCAAGAGACCCAGTACTTC

d_gene: TRBD2
j_gene: TRBJ2-3
v_gene: TRBV18
abundance: NA
CDR3aa: CASSPLAGGSIGDTQYF
CDR3nt: TGTGCCAGCTCACCACTAGCGGGAGGTTCCATCGGAGATACGCAGTATTTT

d_gene: TRBD2
j_gene: TRBJ2-7
v_gene: TRBV6-5
abundance: NA
CDR3aa: CASRPDGLARYEQYF
CDR3nt: TGTGCCAGCAGACCAGACGGACTAGCGCGCTACGAGCAGTACTTC

d_gene: NA
j_gene: TRBJ1-2
v_gene: TRBV27
abundance: NA
CDR3aa: CASSFRGYGYTF
CDR3nt: TGTGCCAGCAGTTTCCGGGGATATGGCTACACCTTC

d_gene: NA
j_gene: TRBJ1-1
v_gene: TRBV7-2
abundance: NA
CDR3aa: CASNDPNTEAFF
CDR3nt: TGTGCCAGCAACGACCCGAACACTGAAGCTTTCTTT

d_gene: TRBD1
j_gene: TRBJ2-7
v_gene: TRBV9
abundance: NA
CDR3aa: CASSVVADRGPYEQYF
CDR3nt: TGTGCCAGCAGCGTAGTAGCGGACAGGGGCCCCTACGAGCAGTACTTC

d_gene: NA
j_gene: TRBJ2-6
v_gene: TRBV5-8
abundance: NA
CDR3aa: CASSLISGANVLTF
CDR3nt: TGTGCCAGCAGCTTGATCTCTGGGGCCAACGTCCTGACTTTC

d_gene: NA
j_gene: TRBJ2-5
v_gene: TRBV4-3
abundance: once
CDR3aa: CASSQELSPGQETQYF
CDR3nt: TGCGCCAGCAGCCAAGAGCTTTCACCGGGACAAGAGACCCAGTACTTC

d_gene: NA
j_gene: TRBJ2-5
v_gene: TRBV2
abundance: NA
CDR3aa: CASVGGVGETQYF
CDR3nt: TGTGCCAGCGTGGGGGGCGTGGGAGAGACCCAGTACTTC

d_gene: NA
j_gene: TRBJ2-3
v_gene: TRBV11-2
abundance: NA
CDR3aa: CASSFELVAQYF
CDR3nt: TGTGCCAGCAGCTTTGAGCTGGTTGCGCAGTATTTT

d_gene: NA
j_gene: TRBJ1-2
v_gene: TRBV18
abundance: NA
CDR3aa: CASSPLAPARDLHNYGYTF
CDR3nt: TGTGCCAGCTCACCGCTCGCTCCGGCGAGGGACCTGCATAACTATGGCTACACCTTC

d_gene: NA
j_gene: TRBJ2-3
v_gene: TRBV18
abundance: NA
CDR3aa: CASSRDSGRTSTDTQYF
CDR3nt: TGTGCCAGCTCTCGGGACTCCGGACGTACAAGCACAGATACGCAGTATTTT

d_gene: TRBD1
j_gene: TRBJ1-2
v_gene: TRBV5-1
abundance: NA
CDR3aa: CASRREGTGGYGYTF
CDR3nt: TGCGCCAGCCGAAGGGAAGGGACAGGAGGATATGGCTACACCTTC

d_gene: TRBD1
j_gene: TRBJ2-2
v_gene: TRBV7-7
abundance: NA
CDR3aa: CASSSETGANTGELFF
CDR3nt: TGTGCCAGCAGCTCCGAGACAGGGGCGAACACCGGGGAGCTGTTTTTT

d_gene: TRBD2
j_gene: TRBJ2-2
v_gene: TRBV9
abundance: NA
CDR3aa: CASSRGLAGSGELFF
CDR3nt: TGTGCCAGCAGTCGCGGACTAGCGGGGTCCGGGGAGCTGTTTTTT

d_gene: NA
j_gene: TRBJ1-5
v_gene: TRBV19
abundance: NA
CDR3aa: CASSIVGRGQPQHF
CDR3nt: TGTGCCAGTAGTATAGTGGGGAGGGGGCAGCCCCAGCATTTT

d_gene: NA
j_gene: TRBJ2-2
v_gene: TRBV7-2
abundance: NA
CDR3aa: CASSFEGYTGELFF
CDR3nt: TGTGCCAGCAGCTTCGAGGGATACACCGGGGAGCTGTTTTTT

d_gene: NA
j_gene: TRBJ2-7
v_gene: TRBV5-5
abundance: NA
CDR3aa: CASSLGRESDEQYF
CDR3nt: TGTGCCAGCAGCTTGGGACGGGAGTCGGACGAGCAGTACTTC

d_gene: NA
j_gene: TRBJ2-3
v_gene: TRBV28
abundance: NA
CDR3aa: CASSLGGTDTQYF
CDR3nt: TGTGCCAGCAGTTTAGGGGGGACAGATACGCAGTATTTT

d_gene: NA
j_gene: TRBJ1-5
v_gene: TRBV28
abundance: NA
CDR3aa: CASNGFLTGSNQPQHF
CDR3nt: TGTGCCAGCAACGGCTTTTTGACAGGCTCCAATCAGCCCCAGCATTTT

d_gene: NA
j_gene: TRBJ2-3
v_gene: TRBV6-1
abundance: NA
CDR3aa: CASTTGLGRDTQYF
CDR3nt: TGTGCCAGTACAACAGGGCTGGGACGAGATACGCAGTATTTT

d_gene: NA
j_gene: TRBJ2-1
v_gene: TRBV18
abundance: NA
CDR3aa: CASSPLPGVRVKSGNEQFF
CDR3nt: TGTGCCAGCTCACCTCTCCCCGGGGTAAGGGTAAAGTCGGGCAATGAGCAGTTCTTC

d_gene: NA
j_gene: TRBJ2-7
v_gene: TRBV5-6
abundance: NA
CDR3aa: CASSPSPPYEQYF
CDR3nt: TGTGCCAGCAGCCCTTCGCCACCCTACGAGCAGTACTTC

d_gene: NA
j_gene: TRBJ2-3
v_gene: TRBV9
abundance: NA
CDR3aa: CASSPGAADTQYF
CDR3nt: TGTGCCAGCAGCCCGGGGGCGGCAGATACGCAGTATTTT

d_gene: NA
j_gene: TRBJ1-1
v_gene: TRBV30
abundance: NA
CDR3aa: CAWLQMSSEAFF
CDR3nt: TGTGCCTGGCTTCAGATGTCTTCTGAAGCTTTCTTT

d_gene: NA
j_gene: TRBJ2-1
v_gene: TRBV5-1
abundance: NA
CDR3aa: CASSLTSPGDEQFF
CDR3nt: TGCGCCAGCAGCTTGACTTCACCTGGGGATGAGCAGTTCTTC

d_gene: NA
j_gene: TRBJ2-1
v_gene: TRBV2
abundance: NA
CDR3aa: CASSERWGEQFF
CDR3nt: TGTGCCAGCAGTGAAAGGTGGGGTGAGCAGTTCTTC

d_gene: TRBD2
j_gene: TRBJ2-7
v_gene: TRBV27
abundance: NA
CDR3aa: CASSSLAGGTYEQYF
CDR3nt: TGTGCCAGCAGTTCCCTAGCGGGAGGGACCTACGAGCAGTACTTC

d_gene: NA
j_gene: TRBJ2-5
v_gene: TRBV29-1
abundance: NA
CDR3aa: CSVAYRQETQYF
CDR3nt: TGCAGCGTTGCCTACAGGCAAGAGACCCAGTACTTC

d_gene: TRBD2
j_gene: TRBJ2-3
v_gene: TRBV28
abundance: NA
CDR3aa: CASRQGGVAGVPDTQYF
CDR3nt: TGTGCCAGCAGACAAGGGGGCGTAGCGGGAGTCCCAGATACGCAGTATTTT

d_gene: NA
j_gene: TRBJ1-1
v_gene: TRBV5-1
abundance: NA
CDR3aa: CASSLPPGTEAFF
CDR3nt: TGCGCCAGCAGCTTGCCCCCAGGCACTGAAGCTTTCTTT

d_gene: NA
j_gene: TRBJ2-3
v_gene: TRBV11-2
abundance: NA
CDR3aa: CASSSEDTQYF
CDR3nt: TGCGCCAGCAGTTCAGAAGATACGCAGTATTTT

d_gene: TRBD2
j_gene: TRBJ2-3
v_gene: TRBV4-2
abundance: NA
CDR3aa: CASSHPQNRGTRGLIDTQYF
CDR3nt: TGTGCCAGCAGCCACCCACAAAACCGTGGGACTAGAGGTCTCATTGATACGCAGTATTTT

d_gene: NA
j_gene: TRBJ1-2
v_gene: TRBV28
abundance: NA
CDR3aa: CASRDTARDNYGYTF
CDR3nt: TGTGCCAGCAGAGACACGGCGAGAGATAACTATGGCTACACCTTC

d_gene: TRBD1
j_gene: TRBJ2-5
v_gene: TRBV6-5
abundance: NA
CDR3aa: CASSRQGSGTQYF
CDR3nt: TGTGCCAGCAGTCGACAGGGCTCGGGGACCCAGTACTTC

d_gene: TRBD1
j_gene: TRBJ2-7
v_gene: TRBV6-1
abundance: NA
CDR3aa: CASSGKWGQGASEQYF
CDR3nt: TGTGCCAGCAGTGGAAAGTGGGGACAGGGGGCGTCCGAGCAGTACTTC

d_gene: NA
j_gene: TRBJ1-5
v_gene: TRBV5-5
abundance: NA
CDR3aa: CASSPGPGRDQPQHF
CDR3nt: TGTGCCAGCAGCCCCGGCCCAGGGAGGGATCAGCCCCAGCATTTT

d_gene: TRBD1
j_gene: TRBJ2-7
v_gene: TRBV18
abundance: NA
CDR3aa: CASSPSTGGSYEQYF
CDR3nt: TGTGCCAGCTCACCAAGCACAGGGGGGTCCTACGAGCAGTACTTC

d_gene: NA
j_gene: TRBJ2-7
v_gene: TRBV25-1
abundance: NA
CDR3aa: CASSDWGAVYEQYF
CDR3nt: TGTGCCAGCAGTGATTGGGGCGCGGTCTACGAGCAGTACTTC

d_gene: NA
j_gene: TRBJ1-2
v_gene: TRBV4-1
abundance: NA
CDR3aa: CASSQRDGNYGYTF
CDR3nt: TGCGCCAGCAGCCAACGGGACGGAAACTATGGCTACACCTTC

d_gene: NA
j_gene: TRBJ2-7
v_gene: TRBV6-1
abundance: NA
CDR3aa: CASSEGAGPLYEQYF
CDR3nt: TGTGCCAGCAGTGAAGGAGCAGGGCCACTATACGAGCAGTACTTC

d_gene: NA
j_gene: TRBJ1-2
v_gene: TRBV2
abundance: NA
CDR3aa: CASSPTLGDYGYTF
CDR3nt: TGTGCCAGCAGCCCCACGCTTGGTGATTATGGCTACACCTTC

d_gene: NA
j_gene: TRBJ2-1
v_gene: TRBV20-1
abundance: NA
CDR3aa: CSPTDNEQFF
CDR3nt: TGCAGCCCCACAGACAATGAGCAGTTCTTC

d_gene: NA
j_gene: TRBJ1-1
v_gene: TRBV25-1
abundance: NA
CDR3aa: CASSDSRGARAFF
CDR3nt: TGTGCCAGCAGTGATTCTAGGGGGGCGAGAGCTTTCTTT